The sequence of this T cell receptor beta chain was determined in a study of T cell responses to AZD1222 COVID-19 vaccine. Notes on the study in general: Spike-spanning, vaccine-associated CD4 TCRs were dominant at 160-218 and 743-854.

In the case of this clone: Antigen specificity is unknown.

Germline CDR1 SEHNR, CDR2 FQNEAQ (reference sequence). The V end was cut by 7 bases, the J end by 7 bases, with 14 bases between. This CDR3 comprises 12 residues. This table comes from immunoSEQ multiplex PCR, and its TCRdb copy is limited to in-frame clones, with some not included. The table shows some 120,000 clones, with roughly nine tenths occurring only once. This specimen consisted of peripheral blood, obtained 28 days after the second AZD1222 dose. The chain uses TRBV7-9 and TRBJ2-7; D may be TRBD2 (6 bases). The source is an adult who received the AZD1222 COVID-19 vaccine. In DNA form, the CDR3 reads TGTGCCAGCAACCCACTAGCTGGTGAGCAGTACTTC. It encodes CASNPLAGEQYF. Full variable domain (rest looked up from reference TRBV7-9 and TRBJ2-7): DTGVSQNPRHKITKRGQNVTFRCDPISEHNRLYWYRQTLGQGPEFLTYFQNEAQLEKSRLLSDRFSAERPKGSFSTLEIQRTEQGDSAMYLCASNPLAGEQYFGPGTRLTVT.